The 6 T cell receptor beta chains in this list originate from one sample, sequenced in a study of siplizumab effects on memory and regulatory T cells. Generated by immunoSEQ multiplex PCR, the TCRdb table keeps only in-frame clones and is missing some. The sample contains over 100,000 clones, more than 85% of which appear only once. Source material: Tregs sorted from blood. Receptors were obtained from a human donor in good health.

V and J are TRBV5-1 and TRBJ2-1; 10 bases are a match to TRBD1. V trimming: 6 bases; J trimming: 4 bases; junction bases outside the gene matches: 4. CDR1 SGHRS and CDR2 YFSETQ come from the germline V gene. This CDR3 is built from 14 residues. CDR3 sequence reads: CASNRDRGYNEQFF. DNA of the CDR3: TGCGCCAGCAACCGGGACAGGGGATACAATGAGCAGTTCTTC.

The chain recombines TRBV10-3 with TRBJ1-1; D call uncertain. The CDR3 contains 13 residues. Trimming removed 0 bases at V and 5 bases at J, with 7 bases between. The germline V gene has CDR1 ENHRY and CDR2 SYGVKD. The CDR3 here is CAISESWRTEAFF. The CDR3 DNA sequence: TGTGCCATCAGTGAGTCTTGGAGAACTGAAGCTTTCTTT.

This chain uses TRBV4-3 with TRBJ1-1; no firm D call. Germline V gives CDR1 LGHNA, CDR2 YSLEER. V was trimmed by 0 bases and J by 0 bases, leaving 11 bases between them. The CDR3 loop spans 16 amino acids. The CDR3, as DNA: TGCGCCAGCAGCCAAGATACGAGAAACATGAACACTGAAGCTTTCTTT. This codes for CASSQDTRNMNTEAFF.

The chain joins TRBV4-1 to TRBJ1-2, with TRBD1 matching over 12 bases. The CDR3 totals 18 residues. The germline CDR1 and CDR2 sequences are MGHRA and YSYEKL. The trim removed 2 bases at V and 5 bases at J, leaving 12 bases unmatched. The CDR3 coding sequence is TGCGCCAGCAGCCAACCCACCGGGACAGGGGGCGCTTTTTATGGCTACACCTTC. This codes for CASSQPTGTGGAFYGYTF.

This chain uses TRBV18 with TRBJ1-1, with 8 nucleotides matching TRBD1. The length of the CDR3 is 13 residues. Germline-derived CDR1 and CDR2 are KGHSH and LQKENI. J lost 3 bases, V lost 4 bases, and 1 base had no gene match. The CDR3 loop reads CASSLQGDTEAFF. DNA for the CDR3: TGTGCCAGCTCACTACAGGGGGACACTGAAGCTTTCTTT. Variable domain in full (rest from reference TRBV18 and TRBJ1-1): NAGVMQNPRHLVRRRGQEARLRCSPMKGHSHVYWYRQLPEEGLKFMVYLQKENIIDESGMPKERFSAEFPKEGPSILRIQQVVRGDSAAYFCASSLQGDTEAFFGQGTRLTVV.

The V gene is TRBV11-3, the J gene TRBJ2-7; TRBD1 is a possible D gene (6 bases). Germline V gene sequence: CDR1 SGHNT, CDR2 YENEEA. The CDR3 contains 12 residues. Trimming pared 8 bases from V and 6 bases from J, leaving 14 bases between. In nucleotides, the CDR3 is TGTGCCAGCCGCCGGGACATAGGCGAGCAGTACTTC. The encoded protein is CASRRDIGEQYF.